A selection of T cell receptor beta chains follows, all from one sample in a study of blood T cell repertoires in COVID-19. Here immunoSEQ multiplex PCR was the method, and the copy in TCRdb shows in-frame clones only, minus some. The table has a few hundred thousand clones, roughly 85% seen once. Source material: PBMCs or T cells enriched from blood (not recorded which). The receptors come from a woman in her thirties or forties with acute COVID-19. The CDR3 runs from the conserved cysteine through the conserved F or W. Fields, in order: CDR3 DNA, CDR3 protein, D gene, clone size, J gene, V gene. The D gene is left open where the match is weak. Clone sizes are given selectively: once, few, many, or a class where the clone is expanded.

cdr3_nt: TGTGCCAGCAGTCTACAGGGTAGGGATTACTACGAGCAGTACTTC
cdr3_aa: CASSLQGRDYYEQYF
d_call: -
clone_size: -
j_call: TRBJ2-7
v_call: TRBV6-5

cdr3_nt: TGTGCCAGCAGCCAAGATGTAGCGGTTTCCGCGGGCTCCTACGAGCAGTACTTC
cdr3_aa: CASSQDVAVSAGSYEQYF
d_call: -
clone_size: -
j_call: TRBJ2-7
v_call: TRBV4-2

cdr3_nt: TGTGCCAGCTCAATTTCACCCCCACAGGGAAGTGAAAAACTGTTTTTT
cdr3_aa: CASSISPPQGSEKLFF
d_call: -
clone_size: -
j_call: TRBJ1-4
v_call: TRBV18

cdr3_nt: TGTGCCAGCAGCGTAGGTCCAGGGAACTATGGCTACACCTTC
cdr3_aa: CASSVGPGNYGYTF
d_call: -
clone_size: -
j_call: TRBJ1-2
v_call: TRBV9

cdr3_nt: TGTGCCAGCAGCCAAGATCCGGGGAGGAGGAGGGCTTTCTTT
cdr3_aa: CASSQDPGRRRAFF
d_call: -
clone_size: -
j_call: TRBJ1-1
v_call: TRBV14

cdr3_nt: TGCGCCAGCGGAGTTACGGCAGGGGGCACAGATACGCAGTATTTT
cdr3_aa: CASGVTAGGTDTQYF
d_call: -
clone_size: -
j_call: TRBJ2-3
v_call: TRBV5-1

cdr3_nt: TGTGCCAGCAGCTTACGGCAGGGCCTGATGAACACTGAAGCTTTCTTT
cdr3_aa: CASSLRQGLMNTEAFF
d_call: -
clone_size: -
j_call: TRBJ1-1
v_call: TRBV7-2

cdr3_nt: TGTGCCAGCAGCGGGGGGACAGGGGTGAATTCACCCCTCCACTTT
cdr3_aa: CASSGGTGVNSPLHF
d_call: TRBD1
clone_size: -
j_call: TRBJ1-6
v_call: TRBV7-8

cdr3_nt: TGTGCCAGCTCACCAACAGGAGACACTGAAGCTTTCTTT
cdr3_aa: CASSPTGDTEAFF
d_call: -
clone_size: once
j_call: TRBJ1-1
v_call: TRBV18

cdr3_nt: TGTGCCAGCAGCTTAGTTTTCCAGGGGCGCGGAACTGCCTACAATGAGCAGTTCTTC
cdr3_aa: CASSLVFQGRGTAYNEQFF
d_call: -
clone_size: -
j_call: TRBJ2-1
v_call: TRBV7-9

cdr3_nt: TGTGCCAGCCAGGTGGTATATGGCTACACCTTC
cdr3_aa: CASQVVYGYTF
d_call: -
clone_size: -
j_call: TRBJ1-2
v_call: TRBV6-5

cdr3_nt: TGCGCCAGCAGCTTGGCTGGCTTGGTTGAGCAGTTCTTC
cdr3_aa: CASSLAGLVEQFF
d_call: -
clone_size: -
j_call: TRBJ2-1
v_call: TRBV5-1

cdr3_nt: TGTGCCAGCAGCCAAGGGGCCGGGATGGCTGGCAATGAGCAGTTCTTC
cdr3_aa: CASSQGAGMAGNEQFF
d_call: -
clone_size: few
j_call: TRBJ2-1
v_call: TRBV3-1/TRBV3-2

cdr3_nt: TGTGCCAGCAGCCCCATACTAGGACAGGGGAGGGGGAACACCGGGGAGCTGTTTTTT
cdr3_aa: CASSPILGQGRGNTGELFF
d_call: TRBD1
clone_size: -
j_call: TRBJ2-2
v_call: TRBV5-6

cdr3_nt: TGTGCCAGCAGCCAAGATTTGCGGGGGGGCACCTACAATGAGCAGTTCTTC
cdr3_aa: CASSQDLRGGTYNEQFF
d_call: TRBD2
clone_size: -
j_call: TRBJ2-1
v_call: TRBV4-2

cdr3_nt: TGTGCCAGCTGGGACAGCCACTCCTACGAGCAGTACTTC
cdr3_aa: CASWDSHSYEQYF
d_call: TRBD1
clone_size: many
j_call: TRBJ2-7
v_call: TRBV19